This T cell receptor beta chain derives from a study of regulatory T cells in long-lasting Graves disease. Time point of the sample: newly diagnosed GD, antithyroid drugs for less than 3 months. PBMCs were the source of the RNA used for TCR sequencing. Broader study findings: Persistent Graves' disease cases displayed lower TCR diversity than newly diagnosed ones.

This clonotype was observed a few times. Antigen: not known. The germline V and J ends were trimmed by 5 bases and 3 bases, with 17 bases remaining between them. This CDR3 is built from 15 residues. The V gene's germline CDR1 is SQVTM and CDR2 ANQGSEA. Building the TCR beta libraries relied on iRepertoire HTBI primers, and CDR3 regions underwent Arm-PCR. One entry per CDR3 protein, called by TCRdb with MiXCR from the multiplex PCR reads. In the table there are approximately 390,000 distinct CDR3 sequences, 15% to 20% of which are singletons. These records were also assigned to another study, of T cells in Graves' hyperthyroidism and ophthalmopathy.

The sequencing used peripheral blood mononuclear cells (PBMCs), collected at new diagnosis, from a patient treated with antithyroid drugs. V is TRBV29-1 and J is TRBJ2-4; tentative D call: TRBD1 (6 bases). The clonotype was recovered from a woman younger than 35 with Graves disease. The chain's CDR3 is CSVRGTKDSKNIQYF. The CDR3 DNA follows: TGCAGCGTTCGTGGGACAAAGGACAGCAAAAACATTCAGTACTTC.